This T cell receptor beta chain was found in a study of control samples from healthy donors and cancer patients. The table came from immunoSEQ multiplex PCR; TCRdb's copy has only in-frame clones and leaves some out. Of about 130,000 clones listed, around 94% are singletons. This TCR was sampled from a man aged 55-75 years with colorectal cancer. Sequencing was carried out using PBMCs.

The CDR3 DNA reads as TGTGCCAGCAGTAACGACAGGGCTGAAGCTTTCTTT. Translated, it gives CASSNDRAEAFF. This chain uses TRBV6-5 with TRBJ1-1, with 7 bases aligning to TRBD1. The CDR3 has 12 residues. The germline V gene encodes CDR1 MNHEY and CDR2 SVGAGI. V lost 5 bases, J lost 6 bases, and 3 bases stayed unmatched.